This T cell receptor (beta chain) was captured in a study of cytotoxic CD8 clonotypes in ibrutinib-treated CLL (dated by TCRdb to the early 2020s). At the level of the whole study: The cohort included about 15 treatment-naive and 11 to 12 relapsed/refractory patients; roughly 17 were IGHV unmutated. Cryopreserved peripheral blood mononuclear cells were obtained before treatment, at response, and at either sustained remission or disease progression. Responses were partial in some 24 patients and complete in 2; after median approximately 67 months follow-up, around 14 stayed in remission and some twelve progressed. Every remission and progressive disease sample was obtained while ibrutinib was still being received by the patients. An average of 255,043 productive templates and about 100,000 productive rearrangements was obtained per sample. Longitudinal samples were available for 26 of the 86 trial participants. Samples at response were collected after a median of about 11 months of treatment, with a range of about 6 to 36 months.

The intended sense of this specimen's time point label: roughly 25 months on ibrutinib. For TCR beta library preparation, about 2.2 micrograms of genomic DNA were extracted from the cryopreserved PBMCs. High-throughput TCR beta sequencing was performed on longitudinal blood samples from CLL patients receiving ibrutinib monotherapy. The patients were enrolled in a single-center, open-label phase 2 trial of ibrutinib monotherapy. Via the germline V gene, CDR1 is MNHEY and CDR2 SVGAGI. The CDR3 numbers 13 residues from cysteine through phenylalanine. The entry retains the CDR3 DNA only, 39 bases that are in frame from base 1. V lost 8 bases and J lost 8 bases; the stretch between them is 18 bases long. Each clonotype received, on average, about 9.7x coverage in deep resolution sequencing performed on a MiSeq, where the target depth lay between 1 in 1 million and 1 in 200,000 T cells. The immunoSEQ hsTCRB Kit was used to generate TCR beta libraries. From the authors' description of their analysis: Data were analyzed with ImmunoSEQ Data Assistant and ImmunoSEQ Analyzer, with V, D and J genes assigned per IMGT definitions. Clonality, with values ranging from 0 to 1, was calculated as one minus the normalized Shannon entropy of productive rearrangement frequencies. Only overrepresented clonotypes making up at least 0.05% of the repertoire of each patient were included in the public clonotype analysis. Repertoires from some twelve age-matched healthy donors in immuneACCESS were used as clonality controls. As stored in TCRdb, this immuneACCESS dataset retains in-frame rearrangements with V and J assigned. A fraction of the clones does not appear; measured against another copy, unresolved V genes explain less than half of the discrepancy, and the remainder lacks a known reason. That table is the source of V, J and clone size, and D and trimming were worked out from the DNA. This sample gives 140,000 to 150,000 clones in total; about 75% of them show up just once. The top ten constitute around 5% of the sample.

As for this clone: Its antigen has not been determined. The record has no base qualities; no much larger clone is one base away.

What the study reported, not specific to this receptor: Sustained-remission and progressing patients did not have matched sampling times, and lymph node repertoires were not examined. Baseline clonality was found to be higher than that of age-matched healthy donors and was strongly correlated with circulating CD8+ T-cell counts. Clonality increased at ibrutinib response, stayed stable in sustained remission, and fell back toward baseline at progression. Public clonotypes were rare and either shrank or stayed stable during treatment, and the rise in clonality at ibrutinib response reflected expansion of private clonotypes.

Rearrangement joined TRBV6-5 to TRBJ1-1; the D segment could be TRBD1, given 6 matching bases. This sequence was found in a human donor with chronic lymphocytic leukemia. Sequenced material: PBMCs, taken after 24 months of ibrutinib treatment. In nucleotides, the sequence is TGTGCCAGCGCACACCGACAGGAGATCGAAGCTTTCTTT. Its amino acids are CASAHRQEIEAFF.